Below are 21 T cell receptor beta chains sequenced from a single sample in a study of shared clonotypes between healthy human individuals. This table comes from immunoSEQ multiplex PCR, and its TCRdb copy is limited to in-frame clones, with some not included. Of more than 2,000,000 clones detected, about 92% appear once; the ten largest clones hold roughly 0.36%. Input material: naive CD4+ T cells from PBMCs. Subset denoted: CD45RA+ positively selected. All receptors come from a man aged 18 to 29 in good health. Some clones in this sample may be carry-over from other donors' samples.

This clone occurred once. The CDR3 DNA follows: TGTGCCAGCAGCTTGCCCAGGGGAGGTGAGCAGTACTTC. It is translated as CASSLPRGGEQYF. The V call is TRBV5-4, the J call TRBJ2-7; either TRBD1 or TRBD2 may fit D (6 bases each). V dropped 1 base and J dropped 7 bases, with 12 bases sitting between them. This CDR3 region has 13 residues. Germline CDR1 and CDR2: SGHNT and YYREEE (reference sequence).

The chain couples TRBV10-3 to TRBJ2-1, with TRBD2 identical over 7 bases. Germline CDR1 is ENHRY and CDR2 is SYGVKD. V lost 3 bases to trimming and J lost 3 bases; unmatched junction nucleotides: 8. The CDR3 loop spans 16 amino acids. The CDR3 loop reads CAISDSSGQSYNEQFF. The DNA of the CDR3 is TGTGCCATCAGTGATAGTAGCGGGCAAAGCTACAATGAGCAGTTCTTC.

The chain has TRBV19 and TRBJ1-1; D ambiguous. Germline V lookup: CDR1 LNHDA, CDR2 SQIVND (reference sequence). Trimming removed 4 bases at V and 1 base at J, with 7 bases between. The CDR3 extends over 13 amino acids. Here the CDR3 reads CASSKFTNTEAFF. DNA of the CDR3: TGTGCCAGTAGTAAGTTCACGAACACTGAAGCTTTCTTT.

This clone was picked up a small number of times. Additional DNA sequences in this sample encode the identical CDR3. The chain employs TRBV19 and TRBJ2-3; D unclear. Per the germline V gene, CDR1 is LNHDA and CDR2 is SQIVND (reference sequence). The V gene lost 2 bases and the J gene lost 4 bases, with 1 base spanning the gap. CDR3 length: 11 amino acids. The CDR3 sequence: CASSISDTQYF. Written as DNA, the CDR3 is TGTGCCAGTAGTATATCAGATACGCAGTATTTT.

V and J are TRBV29-1 and TRBJ1-2, with D perhaps matching TRBD1 (5 bases). Trimming cost V 1 base and J 5 bases, with 20 bases left between them. Germline V lookup: CDR1 SQVTM, CDR2 ANQGSEA. This CDR3 has 16 residues. In nucleotides, the CDR3 is TGCAGCGTTGAAGGATTGTCCGGGACTTTCATTTATGGCTACACCTTC. Residues: CSVEGLSGTFIYGYTF.

This clone occurred once. This chain links TRBV5-1 with TRBJ2-5; maybe TRBD2 (6 bases). The CDR3 runs to 15 residues. The germline V and J ends were trimmed by 5 bases and 4 bases, with 18 bases remaining between them. The germline V gene has CDR1 SGHRS and CDR2 YFSETQ. The CDR3 DNA sequence: TGCGCCAGCAGAGGTAGCGGCCTGGGGTCAGAGACCCAGTACTTC. This codes for CASRGSGLGSETQYF.

The chain carries TRBV27 and TRBJ1-2, with D perhaps TRBD1 (6 bases). V was clipped by 3 bases and J by 2 bases, with 16 bases between them. The CDR3 is 16 amino acids. Germline V gene data show CDR1 as MNHEY and CDR2 as SMNVEV (reference sequence). The CDR3, as DNA: TGTGCCAGCAGTTTGGTAGGACGGGGGGCGAACTATGGCTACACCTTC. Protein product: CASSLVGRGANYGYTF.

The CDR3 region has the DNA TGTGCCAGTAGTATAGAGTCCGGATATGAAGCTTTCTTT. Protein: CASSIESGYEAFF. The chain joins TRBV19 to TRBJ1-1; D not certain. CDR1 is LNHDA, CDR2 SQIVND, per germline (reference sequence). The CDR3 covers 13 residues. V lost 0 bases and J 7 bases, leaving 9 bases between the germline ends.

The rearrangement joins TRBV28 to TRBJ2-6, with TRBD2 matching over 12 bases. The V gene end was trimmed by 5 bases and the J gene end by 2 bases; junction bases not matched to a gene: 4. CDR1 and CDR2 from the germline V gene are MDHEN and SYDVKM. The CDR3 extends over 17 amino acids. The DNA for the CDR3 is TGTGCCAGCAGTAGGCGACTAGCGGGAGCTGGGGCCAACGTCCTGACTTTC. Its translation: CASSRRLAGAGANVLTF.

CDR3 amino acids: CASSSQGYNEKLFF. The CDR3 DNA sequence: TGTGCCAGCAGCTCCCAGGGGTATAATGAAAAACTGTTTTTT. This rearrangement joins TRBV16 to TRBJ1-4; possibly TRBD1 for D (6 bases). In germline, CDR1 is KGHSY, CDR2 FQNENV. Trimming left V 5 bases short and J 4 bases short, with 11 bases between. CDR3 size: 14 residues.

This clone was observed a single time. This chain links TRBV5-1 with TRBJ1-3, with TRBD1 identical over 7 bases. CDR1 is SGHRS and CDR2 is YFSETQ in the germline V gene. V lost 0 bases and J lost 8; bases outside the gene matches: 2. CDR3 length: 13 residues. CDR3 coding DNA: TGCGCCAGCAGCTTGGACCAGGGGGACACCATATATTTT. Translated, it gives CASSLDQGDTIYF.

The V call is TRBV6-5, the J call TRBJ2-2; no reliable D call. The V gene lost 8 bases and the J gene lost 1 base, with 8 bases spanning the gap. Germline V gene data show CDR1 as MNHEY and CDR2 as SVGAGI. The CDR3 totals 13 residues. The CDR3 coding sequence is TGTGCCAGCCACCAAAGGAACACCGGGGAGCTGTTTTTT. Its translation is CASHQRNTGELFF.

This chain connects TRBV5-1 to TRBJ2-5; D call uncertain. Trimming shortened V by 4 bases and J by 1 base, and 11 bases separated the two germline ends. The CDR3 sequence is 14 residues long. CDR1 is SGHRS, CDR2 YFSETQ, per germline. CDR3 nucleotide sequence: TGCGCCAGCAGCCCGATGTGGCCCCAAGAGACCCAGTACTTC. It translates to CASSPMWPQETQYF.

The rearrangement uses TRBV19 and TRBJ2-2, with D perhaps being TRBD1 or TRBD2 (5 bases each). Germline V gene data show CDR1 as LNHDA and CDR2 as SQIVND (reference sequence). The CDR3 loop spans 16 amino acids. V was trimmed by 7 bases and J by 5 bases, leaving 20 bases between them. CDR3 sequence reads: CASTLPGAGNTGELFF. CDR3 nucleotide sequence: TGTGCCAGTACCTTACCCGGGGCAGGGAATACCGGGGAGCTGTTTTTT.

This chain joins TRBV7-9 and TRBJ2-5; possible D gene TRBD2, 5 bases. V was cut by 2 bases and J by 1 base, with 14 bases left in between. The germline V gene encodes CDR1 SEHNR and CDR2 FQNEAQ (reference sequence). The CDR3 has 16 residues. CDR3 DNA sequence: TGTGCCAGCAGCTTATTTACGGGATCGAGCCAAGAGACCCAGTACTTC. This translates into CASSLFTGSSQETQYF.

The chain recombines TRBV30 with TRBJ1-3, with a tentative D call TRBD1 (5 bases). Trimming shortened V by 5 bases and J by 4 bases, and 9 bases separated the two germline ends. Germline V CDR1 and CDR2: GTSNPN, SVGIG (reference sequence). The CDR3 consists of 12 residues. CDR3 DNA sequence: TGTGCCTGGGAAAGGGGCGGAAACACCATATATTTT. Translating it yields CAWERGGNTIYF.

The CDR3 region is CASSLMGLGRGTGELFF. DNA for the CDR3: TGTGCCAGCAGTTTAATGGGCTTGGGCCGGGGGACCGGGGAGCTGTTTTTT. This chain links TRBV27 with TRBJ2-2; tentative D call: TRBD2 (6 bases). Deletions cut 2 bases from V and 5 bases from J, with 18 bases between. Germline CDR1 and CDR2: MNHEY and SMNVEV (reference sequence). The CDR3 is made up of 17 amino acids.

J is TRBJ2-7 and V is TRBV14; maybe TRBD1 (6 bases). Deletions cut 5 bases from V and 0 bases from J, with 17 bases between. This CDR3 comprises 16 residues. Germline V gene data show CDR1 as SGHDN and CDR2 as FVKESK. This CDR3 reads CASSSLRDTGSYEQYF. The CDR3 DNA reads as TGTGCCAGCAGCTCTCTCCGGGACACCGGCTCCTACGAGCAGTACTTC.

This chain joins TRBV11-2 and TRBJ2-1, with 14 bases identical to TRBD2. Unmatched junction bases numbered 7, after V lost 3 bases and J lost 9 bases. In germline, CDR1 is SGHAT, CDR2 FQNNGV. CDR3 size: 16 residues. CDR3 region: CASSLTGLAGVGEQFF. In DNA, the CDR3 is TGTGCCAGCAGCTTGACGGGACTAGCGGGAGTAGGTGAGCAGTTCTTC.

The J gene is TRBJ2-2, the V gene TRBV19, with 9 nucleotides matching TRBD1. The CDR3 is 16 amino acids. Germline V gives CDR1 LNHDA, CDR2 SQIVND (reference sequence). The junction had 12 bases not matched to a gene; V was cut back by 7 bases and J by 6 bases. CDR3 loop: CASKKDRDRDAGELFF. As DNA, the CDR3 is TGTGCCAGTAAGAAGGACCGGGACAGGGACGCCGGGGAGCTGTTTTTT.

The chain combines TRBV4-2 with TRBJ1-6; D not resolved. The CDR3 consists of 16 residues. CDR1 and CDR2 from the germline V gene are LGHNA and YNFKEQ. Between the trimmed V and J ends, which lost 0 bases and 8 bases, there was a span of 14 bases. The CDR3 DNA sequence: TGTGCCAGCAGCCAAGATGAGGGCGGGTCACATTCACCCCTCCACTTT. This codes for CASSQDEGGSHSPLHF.